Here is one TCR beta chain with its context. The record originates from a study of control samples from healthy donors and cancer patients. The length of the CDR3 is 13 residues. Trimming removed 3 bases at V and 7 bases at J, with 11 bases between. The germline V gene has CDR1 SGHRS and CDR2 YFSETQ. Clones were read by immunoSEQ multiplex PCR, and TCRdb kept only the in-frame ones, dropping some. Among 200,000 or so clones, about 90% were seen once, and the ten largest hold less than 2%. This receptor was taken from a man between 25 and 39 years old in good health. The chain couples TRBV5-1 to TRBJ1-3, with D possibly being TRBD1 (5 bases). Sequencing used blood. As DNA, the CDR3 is TGCGCCAGCAGCTGGGACGCCCGGAACACCATATATTTT. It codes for CASSWDARNTIYF.